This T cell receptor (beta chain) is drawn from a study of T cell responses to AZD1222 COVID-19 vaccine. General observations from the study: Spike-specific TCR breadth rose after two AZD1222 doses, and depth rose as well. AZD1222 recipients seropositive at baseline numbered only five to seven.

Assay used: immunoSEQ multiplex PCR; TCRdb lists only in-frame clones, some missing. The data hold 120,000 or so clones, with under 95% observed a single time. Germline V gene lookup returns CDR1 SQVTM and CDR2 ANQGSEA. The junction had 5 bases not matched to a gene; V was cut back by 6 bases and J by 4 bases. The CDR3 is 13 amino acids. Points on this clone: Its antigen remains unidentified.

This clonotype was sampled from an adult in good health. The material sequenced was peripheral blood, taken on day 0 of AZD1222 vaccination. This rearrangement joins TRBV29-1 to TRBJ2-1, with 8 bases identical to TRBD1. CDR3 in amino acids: CSVTGGTYNEQFF. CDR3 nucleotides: TGCAGCGTCACAGGGGGAACATACAATGAGCAGTTCTTC.